There are a few counts of the clone carrying this TCR beta chain. This entry comes from a study of Ad26.COV2.S vaccination and SARS-CoV-2 variants. This sample's treatment: some 19 received Ad26.COV2.S at low or high dose, single or two shots; roughly 5 received placebo; per-sample allocation not given. Samples were taken on day 63 after the first vaccine or placebo injection. The CDR3 is 14 residues long. CDR1 SNHLY and CDR2 FYNNEI come from the germline V gene. V was cut by 3 bases and J by 2 bases, with 9 bases left in between. Using immunoSEQ multiplex PCR, the repertoire was profiled, and TCRdb retains in-frame clones only, with some absent. The profile shows more than 400,000 clones, 90% of them singletons.

The sequences come from peripheral blood, collected in a trial of Ad26.COV2.S vaccine versus placebo. This sequence was found in a person aged 18 to 65 who received the Ad26.COV2.S COVID-19 vaccine or a placebo. J is TRBJ2-3 and V is TRBV2; no clear D gene. The CDR3 DNA reads TGTGCCAGCAGTGATGTGGATATCACAGATACGCAGTATTTT. Protein sequence: CASSDVDITDTQYF.